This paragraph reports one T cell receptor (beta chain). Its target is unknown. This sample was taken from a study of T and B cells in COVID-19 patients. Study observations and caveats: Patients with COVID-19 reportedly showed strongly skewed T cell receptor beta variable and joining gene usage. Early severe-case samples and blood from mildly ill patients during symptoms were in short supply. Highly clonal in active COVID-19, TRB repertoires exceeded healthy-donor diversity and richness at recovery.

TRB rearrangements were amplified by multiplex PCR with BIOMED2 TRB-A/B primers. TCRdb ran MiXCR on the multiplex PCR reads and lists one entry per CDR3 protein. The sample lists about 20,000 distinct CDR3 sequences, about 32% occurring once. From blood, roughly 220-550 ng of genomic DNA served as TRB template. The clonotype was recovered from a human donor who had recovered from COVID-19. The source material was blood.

The CDR3 reads CASSTPGHDYEQYF. CDR3 nucleotide sequence: TGTGCCAGCAGTACTCCGGGACACGACTACGAGCAGTACTTC. The chain recombines TRBV27 with TRBJ2-7, with a possible D match to TRBD1 (6 bases). The CDR3 is 14 residues long. V gave up 5 bases and J gave up 3 bases, with 14 bases separating them. Germline CDR1 and CDR2: MNHEY and SMNVEV (reference sequence).